The clone carrying this T cell receptor (beta chain) was detected only once. The antigen is unknown. This sample is drawn from a study of blood T cells in healthy people across ages. Overall study findings and caveats: Donor CMV infection status was unknown, possibly confounding age-related changes in expanded clonotypes. Older age went with lower TCR beta diversity per million T cells, in a roughly linear way. A strong correlation was seen between TCR beta diversity and naive T cell percentage.

Using a J-beta primer mix together with a sample-barcoded 5' primer, a second PCR was run for roughly 7 to 12 cycles. TCRdb processed the 5' RACE reads anew with MiXCR; each CDR3 protein has one entry. The sample contains roughly 930,000 distinct CDR3 sequences, roughly 52% of which appear only once. V gave up 3 bases and J gave up 4 bases; unmatched junction bases: 2. The germline V gene has CDR1 MNHEY and CDR2 SMNVEV (reference sequence). The CDR3 has 14 amino acids. Sequenced input: blood. The J gene is TRBJ2-2, the V gene TRBV27, with 7 bases matching TRBD1. The TCR originated in a man under 40 in good health. As DNA, the CDR3 is TGTGCCAGCAGTTTCCAGGGGGTCACCGGGGAGCTGTTTTTT. This encodes CASSFQGVTGELFF.